These 7 T cell receptor beta chains were sequenced from one sample in a study of blood T cell repertoires in COVID-19. Produced via immunoSEQ multiplex PCR; TCRdb's table is partial and in-frame only. Of around 190,000 clones in the sample, around 83% are singletons; the top ten hold less than 15%. Sequencing was done on a sample of peripheral blood. These receptors were collected from a human donor in a cohort sampled during active COVID-19.

This chain joins TRBV18 and TRBJ2-7; possibly TRBD1 for D (5 bases). The germline V gene encodes CDR1 KGHSH and CDR2 LQKENI. The CDR3 is 13 residues long. Trimming cost V 2 bases and J 5 bases, with 10 bases left between them. The DNA for the CDR3 is TGTGCCAGCTCACCAGGGCAGGGCCACGAGCAGTACTTC. Its protein is CASSPGQGHEQYF.

The chain uses TRBV3-1 (or the pseudogene TRBV3-2) and TRBJ2-1, with 10 bases fitting TRBD1. The V gene end was trimmed by 4 bases and the J gene end by 3 bases; junction bases not matched to a gene: 6. The CDR3 loop spans 16 amino acids. Germline values: CDR1 LGHDT, CDR2 YNNKEL (reference sequence). The CDR3 nucleotides read TGTGCCAGCAGCCGGTACGGGACAGGGGTCTACAATGAGCAGTTCTTC. Protein product: CASSRYGTGVYNEQFF.

The gene calls are TRBV9 and TRBJ2-7; TRBD1 aligns across 8 bases. CDR1 is SGDLS, CDR2 YYNGEE, per germline. CDR3 size: 16 residues. The J segment lost 4 bases and the V segment lost 3 bases, leaving 12 bases of the junction unmatched. CDR3 sequence: CASSAPQSTGVYEQYF. CDR3 in DNA: TGTGCCAGCAGCGCCCCTCAGTCGACAGGGGTTTACGAGCAGTACTTC. The full variable domain, in which reference TRBV9 and TRBJ2-7 provide the parts outside the CDR3, is DSGVTQTPKHLITATGQRVTLRCSPRSGDLSVYWYQQSLDQGLQFLIQYYNGEERAKGNILERFSAQQFPDLHSELNLSSLELGDSALYFCASSAPQSTGVYEQYFGPGTRLTVT.

The rearrangement links TRBV28 to TRBJ1-5; D is unclear. V was trimmed by 2 bases and J by 4 bases, leaving 6 bases between them. The CDR3 is 13 residues long. Germline CDR1 is MDHEN and CDR2 is SYDVKM. In nucleotides, the CDR3 is TGTGCCAGCAGTTTAATCCTGAATCAGCCCCAGCATTTT. Translated: CASSLILNQPQHF.

This CDR3 reads CASSPPYNYGYTF. CDR3 bases: TGTGCCAGCTCACCACCGTATAACTATGGCTACACCTTC. This chain connects TRBV18 to TRBJ1-2; D not certain. The CDR3 extends over 13 amino acids. Trimming removed 0 bases at V and 1 base at J, with 3 bases between. The V gene's germline CDR1 is KGHSH and CDR2 LQKENI.

The chain carries TRBV9 and TRBJ2-1, with 11 bases that match TRBD2. V was pared by 7 bases and J by 2 bases, with 2 bases of the junction left unmatched. The germline V gene has CDR1 SGDLS and CDR2 YYNGEE. This CDR3 is 14 amino acids long. DNA for the CDR3: TGTGCCAGCGCGACTAGCGGGGCCTACAATGAGCAGTTCTTC. Translation gives CASATSGAYNEQFF.

This clone occurred a few times. The genes are TRBV30 and TRBJ2-2; 13 nucleotides line up with TRBD2. Germline assignment: CDR1 GTSNPN and CDR2 SVGIG (reference sequence). This CDR3 is 17 amino acids long. V lost 3 bases to trimming and J lost 0 bases; unmatched junction nucleotides: 4. CDR3 DNA: TGTGCCTGGAGGGGACTAGCGGGAAGCGCGAACACCGGGGAGCTGTTTTTT. Translated: CAWRGLAGSANTGELFF.